This T cell receptor beta chain was found in a study of regulatory T cells in long-lasting Graves disease (dated by TCRdb to the early 2020s). Describing the broader study: Patients with newly diagnosed Graves' disease had been on antithyroid drugs for under 3 months. Patients with persistent Graves' disease were compared with patients with newly diagnosed Graves' disease using TCR sequencing and RNA sequencing of peripheral blood. The study was conducted in China and was registered as a clinical trial. A total of approximately 35 samples underwent TCR sequencing: 13 from persistent and roughly 20 from newly diagnosed Graves' disease patients. What the research found in general, with its limitations: Persistent Graves' disease patients showed lower TCR Shannon entropy and fewer highly expanded clones than newly diagnosed patients, suggesting clonal expansion. As a limitation, the authors acknowledged that the small sample size may reduce accuracy. Sequencing and analysis were limited to the TCR beta chain. TRBV28, TRBJ1-2 and TRBJ2-5 were preferentially used in persistent disease, while TRBV20-1 and TRBJ2-1 were favored in newly diagnosed disease. Peripheral blood alone was examined, since thyroid tissue, which constituted the primary lesion, could not be accessed. Persistent patients shared more public clonotypes among themselves (roughly 2,700) than newly diagnosed patients did (over 900).

The receptor library was made with multiplex PCR. Sequencing took place on an Illumina HiSeq 4000. iRepertoire HTBI primers and Arm-PCR amplification of CDR3 regions were used to construct TCR beta libraries. Before sequencing, the PCR products underwent gel purification. For the original study's pipeline: Across samples, 55 to 80 TRBV and 13 to 15 TRBJ segments were identified and used for gene usage analysis of CDR3 amino acid clonotypes. COPE and FqMerger were used to merge filtered high-quality paired reads into contigs. BLAST was used to align contigs to IMGT TRBV, TRBD and TRBJ reference genes, with CDR3 defined following IMGT. Clonotypes above 0.1% frequency were classified as highly expanded clones. Shannon entropy was used to measure repertoire diversity, and the Gini coefficient was used to measure V-J evenness. Clonotypes shared by more than one individual were considered public. TCRdb itself trimmed the public reads at Q25 with fastp, ran MiXCR and retained productive beta chains. Identical CDR3 protein sequences are pooled into one entry, listed with their most common genes and DNA. Clone size and V and J calls follow TCRdb, not the original study. The sample yields hundreds of thousands of distinct CDR3 sequences; under 20% were counted once. The leading ten clones occupy about 17% of the sample.

This clonotype appeared many times. Its antigen is not yet known. A junction end diverges from the germline sequence, so it may reflect a read error. Per the publication, the time point label means: newly diagnosed GD, antithyroid drugs for less than 3 months. For both TCR sequencing and RNA sequencing, RNA was extracted from PBMCs using TRIzol. The diagnosis of Graves' disease was made according to American Thyroid Association guidelines. Recruitment of patients was carried out at an endocrinology department in Xi'an, China. From each patient, 7.5 to 10 milliliters of peripheral blood was collected into an EDTA anticoagulant tube. PBMCs were isolated by Ficoll Paque Plus density gradient separation without further T cell sorting. RNA quality was checked with an Agilent 2100 Bioanalyzer and agarose gel, and concentration with a NanoDrop 2000. From the germline V gene, CDR1 is SGHRS and CDR2 is YFSETQ. The CDR3 starts with the cysteine, ends with the phenylalanine, and has 16 residues. CDR3 DNA is the only sequence kept; it has 48 bases, read in frame from the first base.

Another study also made use of these data, one on T cells in Graves' hyperthyroidism and ophthalmopathy. Looking at the second paper: A patient counted as having stable Graves' hyperthyroidism if no progression to ophthalmopathy occurred over 18 months of follow-up. Hyperthyroidism patients were newly diagnosed, with disease duration under 2 months, and aged 18 to 65 years. Any patient with an uncontrolled infection, another autoimmune disease, pregnancy or lactation was excluded. Diagnoses were established on the basis of clinical symptoms, serum thyroxine and TRAb, thyroid ultrasound, and orbital computed tomography. The TCR CDR3 was subjected to a first round of RT-PCR using the HTBI primer set and the Qiagen OneStep RT-PCR kit. Most expanded thyroid clonotypes (frequency above 0.001) were also detected in blood, a finding suggesting that blood repertoires may reflect thyroid immune responses. A model built on a 13 V-J signature distinguished ophthalmopathy from stable hyperthyroidism, reaching roughly 88% sensitivity and around 81% specificity in cross-validation and 80%/75% in testing. During validation, the model predicted progression to ophthalmopathy a median of approximately 6 months ahead of onset, with almost 71% sensitivity and around 73% specificity. To identify TCR V-J signatures that set the groups apart, the researchers used a discovery cohort of 90 to 100 patients, made up of 40 to 45 with Graves' ophthalmopathy and approximately 57 with stable Graves' hyperthyroidism. Whether ophthalmopathy could be predicted prospectively was tested in an independent validation cohort made up of under 20 hyperthyroidism patients plus 17 patients who later progressed to ophthalmopathy. The 85 to 100 discovery patients were divided at random into training and test sets in a 7:3 ratio. Thyroid tissue and blood T-cell repertoires from about six Graves' hyperthyroidism patients were also compared in the study. Following sampling, methimazole starting at 30 mg daily was given to hyperthyroidism patients, and high-dose intravenous methylprednisolone was given to ophthalmopathy patients. The libraries were constructed in a second round of multiplex PCR and then size-selected and purified. Paired-end sequencing of the libraries was performed with 100 bp reads on an Illumina HiSeq2000. SOAPnuke was used to process the raw data, removing reads that contained adapters or uncalled bases, had a mean Phred below 15, or lacked an exact match to the constant primer or identifier. COPE v1.2.5 was used to merge high-quality paired reads, and clonotypes were defined as unique nucleotide sequences. MiTCR v1.1 was used to align the clonotypes against IMGT TRBV, TRBD and TRBJ reference segments. The analysis was restricted to V-J combinations with a frequency above 0.0001, which together covered just over 98% of the repertoires. The TCS score was defined as F50 (clonal expansion) divided by E x V (chaos), with BLOSUM62-based TCRdist calculated between CDR3 peptides within each V-J. Welch's t-statistics and random forest reduced roughly 540 V-J features to roughly 13, which were used in a naive Bayes classifier (R e1071). No statistical method was used to fix the sample size in advance, and group allocation was not hidden from the investigators. The paper describes TCR Vbeta CDR3 sequencing of 135 peripheral blood samples, made up of some 40 ophthalmopathy patients, 70 to 80 hyperthyroidism patients and 17 progressor patients.

The clonotype was recovered from a woman aged 25 to 39 with Graves disease. Donor details come from another sample of the same person, matched by shared clones. Material: peripheral blood mononuclear cells (PBMCs), obtained at new diagnosis, from a patient treated with antithyroid drugs. The V gene is TRBV5-1 and the J gene is TRBJ2-1, and TRBD2 matches 11 of the central bases. The CDR3 has the sequence CASSLTSGSSYNEQFF. The nucleotide sequence reads TGTGCCAGCAGCTTAACTAGCGGGAGCTCCTACAATGAGCAGTTCTTC. The CDR3 plus the reference TRBV5-1 and TRBJ2-1 genes for the other parts give the full variable domain: KAGVTQTPRYLIKTRGQQVTLSCSPISGHRSVSWYQQTPGQGLQFLFEYFSETQRNKGNFPGRFSGRQFSNSRSEMNVSTLELGDSALYLCASSLTSGSSYNEQFFGPGTRLTVL.